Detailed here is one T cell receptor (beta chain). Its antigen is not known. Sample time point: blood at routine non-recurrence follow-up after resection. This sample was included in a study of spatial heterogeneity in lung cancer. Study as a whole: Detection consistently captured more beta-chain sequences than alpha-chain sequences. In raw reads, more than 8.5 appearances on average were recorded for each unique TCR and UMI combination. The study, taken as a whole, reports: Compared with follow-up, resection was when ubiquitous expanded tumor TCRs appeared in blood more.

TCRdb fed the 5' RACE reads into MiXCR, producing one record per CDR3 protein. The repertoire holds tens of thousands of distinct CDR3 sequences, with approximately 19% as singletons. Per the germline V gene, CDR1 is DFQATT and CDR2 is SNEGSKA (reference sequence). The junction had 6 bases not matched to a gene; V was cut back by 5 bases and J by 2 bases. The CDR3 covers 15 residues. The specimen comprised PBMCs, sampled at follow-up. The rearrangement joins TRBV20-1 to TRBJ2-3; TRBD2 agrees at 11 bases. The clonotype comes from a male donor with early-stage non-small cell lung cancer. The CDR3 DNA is TGCAGTGCTGCCGGGACTAGCGGCTACACAGATACGCAGTATTTT. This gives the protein CSAAGTSGYTDTQYF.